These 24 T cell receptor beta chains were all obtained from the same sample, sequenced in a study of T-cell reconstitution after alpha-beta-depleted transplantation in children. Construction of the TCRbeta library involved unique molecular identifiers. Each CDR3 protein is one row after TCRdb ran MiXCR on the PCR reads. The sample has about 400,000 distinct CDR3 sequences; around 15% are singletons. The sample in question was PBMCs, mostly from graft donor cells, obtained 360 days after TCRalphabeta/CD19-depleted stem cell transplant. These TCRs come from a boy younger than two who had a stem cell transplant for Wiskott-Aldrich syndrome, so the T cells may come from the graft donor.

Of note for this clonotype: A read error may account for a junction end that differs from germline. The chain combines TRBV5-4 with TRBJ2-2; no firm D call. Germline-derived CDR1 and CDR2 are SGHNT and YYREEE (reference sequence). The CDR3 has 13 residues. CDR3 DNA sequence: TGTGCCATCAGCCTGTTGAACACCGGGGAGCTGTTTTTT. It is translated as CAISLLNTGELFF.

The chain couples TRBV10-3 to TRBJ2-7; no definite D call. Trimming took 6 bases from V and 2 from J, leaving 5 bases between them. The CDR3 sequence is 11 residues long. Germline V gene lookup returns CDR1 ENHRY and CDR2 SYGVKD. Here the CDR3 reads CAIRTAYEQYF. The CDR3 DNA reads TGTGCCATCAGGACCGCCTACGAGCAGTACTTC.

The chain carries TRBV18 and TRBJ1-5; no definite D call. Trimming stripped 5 bases from V and 2 bases from J, with 16 bases between. Germline V gene sequence: CDR1 KGHSH, CDR2 LQKENI. The CDR3 has 16 residues. The CDR3 DNA follows: TGTGCCAGCTCAAAAACACGGCCCTACGGCAATCAGCCCCAGCATTTT. It yields the protein CASSKTRPYGNQPQHF.

This clonotype has just a few counts. The chain links TRBV7-8 to TRBJ1-5; possible D gene TRBD1, 5 bases. Germline loops: CDR1 SGHVS, CDR2 FQNEAQ. Trimming stripped 1 base from V and 0 bases from J, with 7 bases between. This CDR3 has 15 residues. The DNA of the CDR3 is TGTGCCAGCAGCTTAGAGGGGCATAGCAATCAGCCCCAGCATTTT. This codes for CASSLEGHSNQPQHF.

This clonotype occurred a few times. This chain uses TRBV2 with TRBJ2-4; a weak D match, TRBD1 (5 bases). V was cut by 1 base and J by 0 bases, with 13 bases left in between. The CDR3 is 17 amino acids. Germline values: CDR1 SNHLY, CDR2 FYNNEI. CDR3 in amino acids: CASSEEGYSLAKNIQYF. DNA for the CDR3: TGTGCCAGCAGTGAAGAGGGGTATTCTTTAGCCAAAAACATTCAGTACTTC. Supplemented by reference TRBV2 and TRBJ2-4, the full variable domain reads EPEVTQTPSHQVTQMGQEVILRCVPISNHLYFYWYRQILGQKVEFLVSFYNNEISEKSEIFDDQFSVERPDGSNFTLKIRSTKLEDSAMYFCASSEEGYSLAKNIQYFGAGTRLSVL.

This clonotype was detected only a few times. The chain has TRBV5-1 and TRBJ2-3; tentative D call: TRBD2 (7 bases). Germline V gene sequence: CDR1 SGHRS, CDR2 YFSETQ. Deletions cut 0 bases from V and 3 bases from J, with 17 bases between. The CDR3 loop spans 17 amino acids. The DNA for the CDR3 is TGCGCCAGCAGCTTGGCCAACGGGGGGCCGTCGACAGATACGCAGTATTTT. This sequence encodes CASSLANGGPSTDTQYF.

This clonotype came up a few times. This chain links TRBV3-1 with TRBJ2-3; D not certain. V lost 1 base and J lost 8, with 10 bases in between. The length of the CDR3 is 13 residues. CDR1 LGHDT and CDR2 YNNKEL come from the germline V gene (reference sequence). The CDR3 DNA reads as TGTGCCAGCAGCCAAGTAGTAAAGCGTACGCAGTATTTT. Translated: CASSQVVKRTQYF.

This clonotype was counted ten times or more. The chain carries TRBV5-1 and TRBJ2-6; D possibly corresponds to TRBD1 (5 bases). The germline V gene encodes CDR1 SGHRS and CDR2 YFSETQ. The CDR3 length is 15 residues. Trimming took 7 bases from V and 3 from J, leaving 14 bases between them. CDR3 in DNA: TGCGCCAGCTCATCCCAGGGCGGTGGGGCCAACGTCCTGACTTTC. It specifies CASSSQGGGANVLTF.

The table lists this clonotype with a few counts. The chain has TRBV12-3 or TRBV12-4 and TRBJ1-2; D unresolved. V was trimmed by 3 bases and J by 8 bases, leaving 13 bases between them. The CDR3 is 13 amino acids. DNA of the CDR3: TGTGCCAGCAGTTTTTCCAGGCCCTCCGGCTACACCTTC. Translated: CASSFSRPSGYTF.

This clonotype came up a few times. The chain is built from TRBV2 and TRBJ1-5; the match to TRBD1 covers 9 bases. This CDR3 contains 13 residues. Germline-derived CDR1 and CDR2 are SNHLY and FYNNEI. The V segment lost 8 bases and the J segment 6 bases; nucleotides outside the gene matches: 5. The CDR3 reads CASATGGIQPQHF. In nucleotides, the CDR3 is TGTGCCAGCGCGACAGGGGGGATTCAGCCCCAGCATTTT.

The rearrangement joins TRBV6-1 to TRBJ1-4; 8 nucleotides match TRBD1. Germline assignment: CDR1 MNHNS and CDR2 SASEGT. The V segment lost 6 bases and the J segment 13 bases; nucleotides outside the gene matches: 7. The CDR3 has 12 amino acids. CDR3 coding DNA: TGTGCCAGCAGGGAGACAGGGGATGTACTGTTTTTT. Protein sequence: CASRETGDVLFF.

The V call is TRBV7-6, the J call TRBJ2-7; no reliable D call. The germline V gene encodes CDR1 SGHVS and CDR2 FNYEAQ. Between the trimmed V and J ends, which lost 5 bases and 2 bases, there was a span of 13 bases. The CDR3 runs to 14 residues. This chain's CDR3 is CASSRSDGTYEQYF. The DNA of the CDR3 is TGTGCCAGCAGCCGATCGGACGGCACCTACGAGCAGTACTTC.

The gene calls are TRBV12-3 or TRBV12-4 and TRBJ2-2, with 8 nucleotides matching TRBD2. The CDR3 totals 17 residues. V shed 7 bases, J shed 5 bases, and the junction held 15 bases outside the gene matches. CDR3: CASTPPRLAGITGELFF. In DNA, the CDR3 is TGTGCCAGCACCCCCCCTCGGCTAGCGGGTATAACCGGGGAGCTGTTTTTT.

This clonotype was counted a few times. The chain carries TRBV20-1 and TRBJ2-3; D may correspond to TRBD1 or TRBD2 (6 bases each). Germline loops: CDR1 DFQATT, CDR2 SNEGSKA (reference sequence). Trimming removed 7 bases at V and 1 base at J, with 12 bases between. The CDR3 covers 13 residues. This CDR3 is CSVGGMGTDTQYF. Written as DNA, the CDR3 is TGCAGTGTAGGGGGGATGGGCACAGATACGCAGTATTTT.

This clonotype was detected only a few times. The gene calls are TRBV5-1 and TRBJ2-1, with 13 nucleotides matching TRBD2. The CDR3 totals 18 residues. The V gene end was trimmed by 4 bases and the J gene end by 9 bases; junction bases not matched to a gene: 16. CDR1 is SGHRS and CDR2 is YFSETQ in the germline V gene. The CDR3 DNA is TGCGCCAGCAGCCCCCCTGGACTAGCGGGAGTTCGGGAGGGTGAGCAGTTCTTC. It codes for CASSPPGLAGVREGEQFF.

Only a few counts were recorded for this clonotype. This chain joins TRBV5-8 and TRBJ2-7; tentative D call: TRBD2 (5 bases). This CDR3 is 16 amino acids long. V gave up 4 bases and J gave up 0 bases, with 17 bases separating them. Germline V gene lookup returns CDR1 SGHTS and CDR2 YDEGEE. The CDR3: CASSRGSRLHSYEQYF. CDR3 nucleotide sequence: TGTGCCAGCAGCCGGGGATCTCGGCTCCACTCCTACGAGCAGTACTTC.

This rearrangement joins TRBV2 to TRBJ2-7; 7 positions agree with TRBD2. The V gene end was trimmed by 2 bases and the J gene end by 7 bases; junction bases not matched to a gene: 2. This CDR3 has 12 residues. Per germline, CDR1 SNHLY and CDR2 FYNNEI. CDR3 nucleotides: TGTGCCAGCAGTGAAATGGGGGGGGAGCAGTACTTC. This encodes CASSEMGGEQYF. The full variable domain, rest sourced from reference TRBV2 and TRBJ2-7, is EPEVTQTPSHQVTQMGQEVILRCVPISNHLYFYWYRQILGQKVEFLVSFYNNEISEKSEIFDDQFSVERPDGSNFTLKIRSTKLEDSAMYFCASSEMGGEQYFGPGTRLTVT.

The gene calls are TRBV2 and TRBJ1-6; D is ambiguous. This CDR3 is built from 11 residues. Deletions cut 6 bases from V and 4 bases from J, with 1 base between. Per germline, CDR1 SNHLY and CDR2 FYNNEI. CDR3 DNA sequence: TGTGCCAGCAGGTATAATTCACCCCTCCACTTT. Protein product: CASRYNSPLHF.

The chain employs TRBV2 and TRBJ2-1; 9 bases fit TRBD2. CDR3 size: 20 residues. V lost 6 bases to trimming and J lost 0 bases; unmatched junction nucleotides: 18. Germline values: CDR1 SNHLY, CDR2 FYNNEI. CDR3 in DNA: TGTGCCAGCAGAGGAGCTAAGACTAGCGGCCTATTAAGCTCCTACAATGAGCAGTTCTTC. Amino acids: CASRGAKTSGLLSSYNEQFF.

The chain links TRBV5-1 to TRBJ2-7, with 12 positions matching TRBD2. Germline loops: CDR1 SGHRS, CDR2 YFSETQ. The length of the CDR3 is 15 residues. J gave up 4 bases and V 4 bases, and 6 bases lay outside the gene matches. Here the CDR3 DNA reads TGCGCCAGCAGCCCACTAGCGGGAGGAATTTACGAGCAGTACTTC. Protein: CASSPLAGGIYEQYF.

This clonotype was observed a few times. The chain has TRBV12-3 or TRBV12-4 and TRBJ1-4; tentatively, D is TRBD1 (6 bases). The germline V and J ends were trimmed by 6 bases and 15 bases, with 17 bases remaining between them. CDR3 length: 12 residues. The CDR3 sequence: CASSLYTGKLFF. CDR3 nucleotides: TGTGCCAGCAGCCTCTACACAGGGAAATTGTTTTTT.

This clonotype was found once. The chain joins TRBV29-1 to TRBJ1-2, with 12 bases that match TRBD1. Germline V gives CDR1 SQVTM, CDR2 ANQGSEA. Trimming took 5 bases from V and 7 from J; bases not matched to a gene: 8. The CDR3 has 14 amino acids. CDR3 nucleotides: TGCAGCGTTCGGCCGGGACAGGGGGCAGGTGGCTACACCTTC. Translation: CSVRPGQGAGGYTF.

This clonotype has more than one count but fewer than ten. This chain links TRBV7-8 with TRBJ2-7; D remains ambiguous. CDR1 SGHVS and CDR2 FQNEAQ come from the germline V gene. This CDR3 region has 12 residues. V lost 5 bases, J lost 7 bases, and 12 bases lay in between. The CDR3 protein is CASSAPSGEQYF. CDR3 coding DNA: TGTGCCAGCAGCGCCCCTTCCGGGGAGCAGTACTTC.

V is TRBV6-1 and J is TRBJ2-2; TRBD1 aligns across 9 bases. Germline V gene lookup returns CDR1 MNHNS and CDR2 SASEGT. The CDR3 is made up of 14 amino acids. The trim removed 9 bases at V and 7 bases at J, leaving 9 bases unmatched. The chain's CDR3 is CASTKQGANGELFF. The CDR3 DNA reads TGTGCCAGTACAAAACAGGGGGCGAACGGGGAGCTGTTTTTT.